The clone carrying this T cell receptor beta chain was counted a few times. Its antigen remains unknown. The template for TCR beta VDJ and CDR3 sequence profiling was genomic DNA. Each CDR3 protein gets one entry after TCRdb re-called the reads with MiXCR. The table shows fewer than 85,000 distinct CDR3 sequences, with roughly 72% occurring only once. The sample belongs to a study of CD8+CD57+ T cells in acquired aplastic anemia. At the level of the study: Sorting CD4+ and CD8+ cells gave DNA averaging about 2.9 ug.

Per germline, CDR1 SEHNR and CDR2 FQNEAQ (reference sequence). V dropped 4 bases and J dropped 0 bases, with 6 bases sitting between them. The CDR3 runs to 13 residues. Sequenced patients had shown CD8+CD57+ cell expansion by flow cytometry. None of the patients had been given any therapy when their blood was sampled. Findings of the study overall: Patients shared some 30 CD8+ CDR3 sequences with controls.

Sequenced material: sorted CD4+, CD8+, or CD8+CD57+ T cells (not recorded which) from PBMCs. The source is a human donor with aplastic anemia. The rearrangement joins TRBV7-9 to TRBJ2-5; weak D call: TRBD2 (5 bases). The CDR3 spells CASSSGNQETQYF. In nucleotides, the CDR3 is TGTGCCAGCAGCTCCGGGAACCAAGAGACCCAGTACTTC.